The next 17 T cell receptor beta chains were all read from a single sample in a study of blood T cell repertoires in COVID-19. Assay used: immunoSEQ multiplex PCR; TCRdb lists only in-frame clones, some missing. The sample comprises roughly 60,000 clones, 80% to 85% of which are singletons, and about a tenth rests with the top ten. The specimen sequenced was peripheral blood. These TCRs come from a man in his thirties or forties with COVID-19, enrolled during active disease.

This clone was observed a few times. V gene TRBV10-1 combines with J gene TRBJ2-7, with D hard to call. CDR3 length equals 15 residues. Germline-derived CDR1 and CDR2 are WNHNN and SYGVQD (reference sequence). The V gene lost 0 bases and the J gene lost 3 bases, with 12 bases spanning the gap. This CDR3 reads CASSESMEPYYEQYF. Written as DNA, the CDR3 is TGCGCCAGCAGTGAGTCGATGGAGCCTTACTACGAGCAGTACTTC.

The rearrangement uses TRBV7-9 and TRBJ2-4; 9 bases are shared with TRBD1. This CDR3 has 11 amino acids. J lost 15 bases, V lost 5 bases, and 5 bases had no gene match. Germline V CDR1 and CDR2: SEHNR, FQNEAQ (reference sequence). The CDR3 spells CASSPDRGLYF. DNA of the CDR3: TGTGCCAGCAGCCCGGACAGGGGACTGTACTTC.

The chain joins TRBV10-1 to TRBJ2-3; no clear D. Trimming cost V 0 bases and J 0 bases, with 10 bases left between them. The germline V gene has CDR1 WNHNN and CDR2 SYGVQD (reference sequence). The CDR3 runs 16 residues. Here the CDR3 DNA reads TGCGCCAGCAGTGAGTCAACTCGGGTTAGCACAGATACGCAGTATTTT. Translated: CASSESTRVSTDTQYF.

V gene TRBV21-1 combines with J gene TRBJ2-7; the listed D gene, TRBD2, was not tested against the DNA. TRBV21-1 is noted as a pseudogene. There are 23 residues in the CDR3. CDR3 region: CASSNGGRAGKGLAGLGGYEQYF. CDR3 bases: TGTGCCAGCAGCAATGGGGGTCGGGCGGGGAAAGGACTAGCGGGTCTTGGTGGCTACGAGCAGTACTTC.

The J gene is TRBJ2-2, the V gene TRBV28; TRBD1 matches 10 bases. There are 15 residues in the CDR3. Germline lookup yields CDR1 MDHEN and CDR2 SYDVKM. Trimming removed 7 bases from V and 7 bases from J; junction bases left unmatched: 9. In DNA form, the CDR3 reads TGTGCCAGCACTACGACAGGGGGCCCCAGCGGGGAGCTGTTTTTT. It is translated as CASTTTGGPSGELFF.

This clone was recorded only once. CDR3 in DNA: TGTGCCAGCAGCTTAATAGGGGGGTCGACAGGGGTTAATGGCTACACCTTC. It specifies CASSLIGGSTGVNGYTF. The genes are TRBV7-3 and TRBJ1-2, with 8 bases lining up with TRBD1. Germline V gives CDR1 SGHTA, CDR2 FQGTGA. The CDR3 spans 17 residues. Trimming cost V 1 base and J 6 bases; bases outside gene matches: 13.

V is TRBV11-2 and J is TRBJ2-6; D not resolved. Trimming left V 2 bases short and J 2 bases short, with 10 bases between. The CDR3 has 16 residues. CDR1 is SGHAT, CDR2 FQNNGV, per germline. The DNA of the CDR3 is TGTGCCAGCAGCTTACTGCGAGGTGCTGGGGCCAACGTCCTGACTTTC. Protein sequence: CASSLLRGAGANVLTF.

CDR3 nucleotide sequence: TGTGCCAGCAGCTTGAGGTTGATGAACACTGAAGCTTTCTTT. It yields the protein CASSLRLMNTEAFF. The chain carries TRBV7-2 and TRBJ1-1, with D unresolved. CDR1 and CDR2 (germline): SGHTA, FQGNSA. Trimming removed 3 bases from V and 0 bases from J, with 8 bases in between. The CDR3 is made up of 14 amino acids.

The count of this clone is one. The rearrangement joins TRBV6-5 to TRBJ2-7; possibly TRBD1 for D (7 bases). The CDR3 covers 14 residues. Germline V gives CDR1 MNHEY, CDR2 SVGAGI. The V gene lost 8 bases and the J gene lost 2 bases, with 16 bases spanning the gap. The CDR3 here is CASGWRDRAYEQYF. The CDR3 DNA is TGTGCCAGCGGATGGAGGGACAGAGCCTACGAGCAGTACTTC.

J is TRBJ1-1 and V is TRBV19; D is possibly TRBD1 (6 bases). V was cut by 5 bases and J by 4 bases, with 17 bases left in between. The CDR3 consists of 15 residues. Germline CDR1 is LNHDA and CDR2 is SQIVND (reference sequence). As DNA, the CDR3 is TGTGCCAGTAGTGCCCCCGGGGGGGCGCGCACTGAAGCTTTCTTT. Its protein is CASSAPGGARTEAFF.

The CDR3 reads CASSFGGRAQGETQYF. CDR3 sequence (DNA): TGTGCCAGCAGTTTTGGCGGGAGGGCCCAAGGAGAGACCCAGTACTTC. The V and J genes are TRBV25-1 and TRBJ2-5, with 9 bases aligning to TRBD2. After removal of 5 bases from V and 4 bases from J, the junction contained 11 bases not matched to a gene. Germline V gene lookup returns CDR1 MGHDK and CDR2 SYGVNS. This CDR3 has 16 amino acids.

This chain uses TRBV4-2 with TRBJ1-2; 9 bases are a match to TRBD1. Germline V gene sequence: CDR1 LGHNA, CDR2 YNFKEQ. V gave up 4 bases and J gave up 3 bases; unmatched junction bases: 9. This CDR3 has 16 amino acids. In DNA, the CDR3 is TGTGCCAGCAGCCGAACAGGGGGCAGAGGTGACTATGGCTACACCTTC. Amino acid sequence: CASSRTGGRGDYGYTF.

This chain connects TRBV28 to TRBJ1-5; no clear D gene. CDR1 and CDR2 (germline): MDHEN, SYDVKM. The CDR3 loop spans 14 amino acids. V was clipped by 6 bases and J by 7 bases, with 16 bases between them. CDR3 sequence (DNA): TGTGCCAGCAGGAATTTACGGCAGGCCCAGCCCCAGCATTTT. It translates to CASRNLRQAQPQHF.

V is TRBV4-3 and J is TRBJ2-3; TRBD1 aligns across 8 bases. The CDR3 runs 15 residues. Germline CDR1 is LGHNA and CDR2 is YSLEER. Trimming removed 3 bases from V and 3 bases from J; junction bases left unmatched: 5. CDR3 protein: CASSQWTGRTDTQYF. For the CDR3, the DNA is TGCGCCAGCAGCCAGTGGACAGGGAGAACAGATACGCAGTATTTT.

This sequence joins TRBV3-1 (or the pseudogene TRBV3-2) and TRBJ1-4; 11 bases fit TRBD1. The trim removed 5 bases at V and 7 bases at J, leaving 6 bases unmatched. The CDR3 is 15 residues long. Germline values: CDR1 LGHDT, CDR2 YNNKEL (reference sequence). The CDR3, as DNA: TGTGCCAGCAGCTTAACCGGGACAGGGGGTGAAAAACTGTTTTTT. It codes for CASSLTGTGGEKLFF.

The CDR3 sequence: CASSFPPGHEQYF. The CDR3 region has the DNA TGTGCCAGCAGCTTCCCCCCAGGGCACGAGCAGTACTTC. V gene TRBV13 combines with J gene TRBJ2-7; a possible D gene is TRBD1 (5 bases). This CDR3 comprises 13 residues. Per the germline V gene, CDR1 is PRHDT and CDR2 is FYEKMQ (reference sequence). V shed 3 bases and J shed 5 bases, with 11 bases lying between them. The variable domain in full, completed from reference TRBV13 and TRBJ2-7, reads AAGVIQSPRHLIKEKRETATLKCYPIPRHDTVYWYQQGPGQDPQFLISFYEKMQSDKGSIPDRFSAQQFSDYHSELNMSSLELGDSALYFCASSFPPGHEQYFGPGTRLTVT.

In DNA form, the CDR3 reads TGTGCCAGCAGCGGGACTAGCGGCCGGGAGGATACGCAGTATTTT. Its protein product is CASSGTSGREDTQYF. The V and J genes are TRBV7-2 and TRBJ2-3; 11 nucleotides align to TRBD2. V was pared by 5 bases and J by 6 bases, with 7 bases of the junction left unmatched. This CDR3 contains 15 residues. In germline, CDR1 is SGHTA, CDR2 FQGNSA. Drawing the rest from reference TRBV7-2 and TRBJ2-3, the complete variable domain is GAGVSQSPSNKVTEKGKDVELRCDPISGHTALYWYRQSLGQGLEFLIYFQGNSAPDKSGLPSDRFSAERTGGSVSTLTIQRTQQEDSAVYLCASSGTSGREDTQYFGPGTRLTVL.